Listed below are T cell receptor beta chains from one sample, sequenced in a study of blood T cell repertoires in COVID-19. Data came from immunoSEQ multiplex PCR; TCRdb stores just in-frame clones and leaves some out. The table includes some 180,000 clones, 65% to 80% detected once. The sample taken for sequencing was PBMCs or T cells enriched from blood (not recorded which). The receptor source for this set is a woman in her sixties or seventies in a cohort exposed to, infected with or recovered from COVID-19 (not recorded which). Both conserved end residues are part of each CDR3.

TRBJ1-1 | TRBV18 | CASSPRMDRNTEAFF
TRBJ2-1 | TRBV24-1 | CATSGVSGTSGPNEQFF
TRBJ2-3 | TRBV2 | CASRLRDSTSDTQYF
TRBJ2-5 | TRBV4-3 | CASSQGTSGRVETQYF
TRBJ1-2 | TRBV28 | CASSLSRDPGVRTVYGYTF
TRBJ2-7 | TRBV2 | CASSEGTSRHPYEQYF
TRBJ2-1 | TRBV2 | CASCRMSSYNEQFF
TRBJ1-2 | TRBV18 | CASSPRISGTGENYGYTF
TRBJ2-1 | TRBV5-1 | CASGVSAGQYNEQFF
TRBJ1-2 | TRBV9 | CASSARQGIIGGEDGYTF
TRBJ1-6 | TRBV28 | CASTPVDRVFSPLHF
TRBJ2-2 | TRBV9 | CASSVASGVSTGELFF
TRBJ2-1 | TRBV28 | CASSLPDGTSGTNEQFF
TRBJ2-3 | TRBV18 | CASSLLMGEGTDTQYF
TRBJ1-5 | TRBV19 | CASQSWTGLQPQHF
TRBJ2-3 | TRBV7-2 | CASSLVAGGSTDTQYF
TRBJ1-5 | TRBV7-2 | CASSLGQSNQPQHF
TRBJ1-2 | TRBV20-1 | CSARDNGYTF
TRBJ2-3 | TRBV10-3 | CAISSGTGPDTQYF
TRBJ1-1 | TRBV7-3 | CASSSQGGAEAFF
TRBJ2-2 | TRBV18 | CASSPYDILTGELFF
TRBJ1-2 | TRBV19 | CASSFAGADSYGYTF
TRBJ1-3 | TRBV5-1 | CASSSGAPGNTIYF
TRBJ2-1 | TRBV5-6 | CASSLWSTSAAQFF
TRBJ1-4 | TRBV18 | CASSRAANEKLFF
TRBJ2-1 | TRBV2 | CASSEGLAGNEQFF
TRBJ2-1 | TRBV3-1/TRBV3-2 | CASSPGTSGSNEQFF
TRBJ2-3 | TRBV2 | CASKSGLSTDTQYF
TRBJ2-5 | TRBV6-5 | CASSSQVQETQYF
TRBJ2-7 | TRBV28 | CASSPSESSGYF
TRBJ1-6 | TRBV6-1 | CASSDHSIGSAGNSPLHF
TRBJ2-2 | TRBV29-1 | CSVARDSNAGELFF
TRBJ2-7 | TRBV3-1/TRBV3-2 | CASSQDGGRALFEQYF
TRBJ2-7 | TRBV14 | CASSYQAGVYEQYF
TRBJ1-5 | TRBV28 | CASSLTGQGAGQPQHF
TRBJ2-7 | TRBV2 | CASRSAQGKGTYEQYF
TRBJ2-1 | TRBV7-2 | CASSLGPPGQGGYNEQFF
TRBJ1-1 | TRBV5-4 | CASSSDDRGWTEAFF
TRBJ2-7 | TRBV7-2 | CASSLGPREQYF
TRBJ2-7 | TRBV10-3 | CAISGNSYEQYF
TRBJ2-1 | TRBV3-1/TRBV3-2 | CASSQAPGVYNEQFF
TRBJ2-1 | TRBV29-1 | CSVSRDSYNEQFF
TRBJ1-4 | TRBV5-4 | CASSFGPGLATNEKLFF
TRBJ2-7 | TRBV19 | CASSKRDRIAEQYF